The rows below give T cell receptor beta chains drawn from one sample of a study of CD8 T cells in ankylosing spondylitis. TCRdb called the 5' RACE reads again in MiXCR, with one record for every CDR3 protein. Of 700,000 or so distinct CDR3 sequences detected, around 20% appear once; the ten largest clones hold under 20%. Sequencing was carried out using blood, either unsorted or a sorted T cell fraction (not recorded which). These receptors came from a male donor with ankylosing spondylitis. CDR3s include the opening cysteine and the closing phenylalanine or tryptophan. Fields, in order: clone size, V gene, J gene, D gene, CDR3 DNA, CDR3 protein. D genes are given only for firm matches. Where a row states a size, it is once, few, many or the class of an expanded clone; other rows omit it.

clone size: .
V gene: TRBV12-3/TRBV12-4
J gene: TRBJ2-3
D gene: .
CDR3 DNA: TGTGCCAGCAGTTACAGGGACAAAACACGCACAGATACGCAGTATTTT
CDR3 protein: CASSYRDKTRTDTQYF

clone size: .
V gene: TRBV9
J gene: TRBJ2-3
D gene: .
CDR3 DNA: TGTGCCAGCAGCTTTGGGATGACAGATACGCAGTATTTT
CDR3 protein: CASSFGMTDTQYF

clone size: .
V gene: TRBV29-1
J gene: TRBJ1-1
D gene: .
CDR3 DNA: TGCAGCGCAGTAGAGGTAGGGAACACTGAAGCTTTCTTT
CDR3 protein: CSAVEVGNTEAFF

clone size: .
V gene: TRBV7-9
J gene: TRBJ1-6
D gene: .
CDR3 DNA: TGTGCCAGCAGCGCCAGTGGGGGGCGGCGATCACCCCTCCACTTT
CDR3 protein: CASSASGGRRSPLHF

clone size: few
V gene: TRBV12-3/TRBV12-4
J gene: TRBJ1-1
D gene: TRBD1
CDR3 DNA: TGTGCCAGCAGTTTAACCGGGACAGGGGGGAGTGCTTTCTTT
CDR3 protein: CASSLTGTGGSAFF

clone size: .
V gene: TRBV29-1
J gene: TRBJ1-6
D gene: TRBD1
CDR3 DNA: TGCAGCGTCCGGGACAGACCTAATTCACCCCTCCACTTT
CDR3 protein: CSVRDRPNSPLHF

clone size: few
V gene: TRBV4-1
J gene: TRBJ1-5
D gene: TRBD1
CDR3 DNA: TGCGCCAGCAGCCGAAGAGAGGGGGCTTTGGGCAATCAGCCCCAGCATTTT
CDR3 protein: CASSRREGALGNQPQHF

clone size: few
V gene: TRBV11-1
J gene: TRBJ2-7
D gene: TRBD2
CDR3 DNA: TGTGCCACCGAGGGGCCGGGGATAGCGGGCGCGGGTTCCAACGAGCAGTACTTC
CDR3 protein: CATEGPGIAGAGSNEQYF

clone size: .
V gene: TRBV6-5
J gene: TRBJ1-2
D gene: .
CDR3 DNA: TGTGCCAGCAGTTACTCGACAGGAGGGAATGGCTACACCTTC
CDR3 protein: CASSYSTGGNGYTF

clone size: .
V gene: TRBV28
J gene: TRBJ2-1
D gene: TRBD1
CDR3 DNA: TGTGCCAGCAGTCCCCGCCTCGACAGGGGCAATGAGCAGTTCTTC
CDR3 protein: CASSPRLDRGNEQFF

clone size: few
V gene: TRBV20-1
J gene: TRBJ2-3
D gene: .
CDR3 DNA: TGCAGTGCTAGAGATTTGAACGGGCGGCTCACAGATACGCAGTATTTT
CDR3 protein: CSARDLNGRLTDTQYF

clone size: .
V gene: TRBV6-5
J gene: TRBJ2-5
D gene: .
CDR3 DNA: TGTGCCAGCAGCCAGGGTTATGAGACCCAGTACTTC
CDR3 protein: CASSQGYETQYF

clone size: many
V gene: TRBV7-9
J gene: TRBJ1-1
D gene: .
CDR3 DNA: TGTGCCAGCAGCTTAAATCGTGAAGCTTTCTTT
CDR3 protein: CASSLNREAFF

clone size: few
V gene: TRBV10-3
J gene: TRBJ2-5
D gene: .
CDR3 DNA: TGTGCCACCTCGGTACAGATCCAAGAGACCCAGTACTTC
CDR3 protein: CATSVQIQETQYF

clone size: many
V gene: TRBV28
J gene: TRBJ2-3
D gene: TRBD2
CDR3 DNA: TGTGCCAGCAATCGCCGGACTAGCGGAATGAGCACAGATACGCAGTATTTT
CDR3 protein: CASNRRTSGMSTDTQYF

clone size: few
V gene: TRBV6-1
J gene: TRBJ2-1
D gene: TRBD2
CDR3 DNA: TGTGCCAGCAGAACGAGCGGGAGTACATACAATGAGCAGTTCTTC
CDR3 protein: CASRTSGSTYNEQFF

clone size: few
V gene: TRBV4-1
J gene: TRBJ2-7
D gene: TRBD2
CDR3 DNA: TGCGCCAGCAGCCTCCAGGGCGGGAGTGGCTACGAGCAGTACTTC
CDR3 protein: CASSLQGGSGYEQYF

clone size: few
V gene: TRBV12-3/TRBV12-4
J gene: TRBJ2-3
D gene: TRBD2
CDR3 DNA: TGTGCCAGCGGGGAGGGGGATACGCAGTATTTT
CDR3 protein: CASGEGDTQYF

clone size: .
V gene: TRBV7-9
J gene: TRBJ1-1
D gene: .
CDR3 DNA: TGTGCCAGCAGCCACCCCGGAGGGGCTGAAGCTTTCTTT
CDR3 protein: CASSHPGGAEAFF

clone size: .
V gene: TRBV12-3/TRBV12-4
J gene: TRBJ1-3
D gene: .
CDR3 DNA: TGTGCCAGCAGGATGGGAGATAACACCATATATTTT
CDR3 protein: CASRMGDNTIYF

clone size: few
V gene: TRBV7-2
J gene: TRBJ2-2
D gene: TRBD2
CDR3 DNA: TGTGCCAGCAGCAGGGGCCGGACTAGCGGGAGTCGGAGGGAGCTGTTTTTT
CDR3 protein: CASSRGRTSGSRRELFF

clone size: few
V gene: TRBV14
J gene: TRBJ2-7
D gene: TRBD2
CDR3 DNA: TGTGCCAGCAGCCATTGGCGGGGGGTGACCTACGAGCAGTACTTC
CDR3 protein: CASSHWRGVTYEQYF

clone size: few
V gene: TRBV12-3/TRBV12-4
J gene: TRBJ1-1
D gene: TRBD1
CDR3 DNA: TGTGCCACCGGGAGGGGACAGATGAACACTGAAGCTTTCTTT
CDR3 protein: CATGRGQMNTEAFF